The 18 T cell receptor beta chains below were found in one sample sequenced in a study of cytomegalovirus exposure and HLA in healthy donors. The PCR employed 60 Vbeta primers together with 13 Jbeta primers. Libraries were prepared by immunoSEQ multiplex PCR; TCRdb keeps only in-frame clonotypes and omits some of them. Seen here are about 180,000 clones, about 75% observed once, and the top ten hold 5% to 7%. Sequencing was done on a sample of PBMCs. These receptors originate from a man aged 35-49 years in good health and CMV-seropositive.

The chain recombines TRBV9 with TRBJ2-2, with 8 bases matching TRBD1. The CDR3 length is 14 residues. V was clipped by 6 bases and J by 4 bases; unmatched bases: 5. The germline CDR1 and CDR2 sequences are SGDLS and YYNGEE. CDR3 region: CASNGQGSTGELFF. The CDR3 nucleotides read TGTGCCAGCAATGGACAGGGAAGCACCGGGGAGCTGTTTTTT.

This chain uses TRBV6-5 with TRBJ2-7; TRBD2 matches at 10 bases. Looked up from germline, CDR1 is MNHEY and CDR2 is SVGAGI. Germline trimming cut 4 bases from V and 0 bases from J; bases unmatched to any gene: 6. The CDR3 has 16 residues. CDR3 amino acids: CASSSGLAVSSYEQYF. The CDR3 DNA follows: TGTGCCAGCAGTTCCGGACTAGCGGTATCCTCCTACGAGCAGTACTTC.

The V call is TRBV19, the J call TRBJ2-7; TRBD2 agrees at 12 bases. CDR3 length: 15 amino acids. Germline trimming cut 4 bases from V and 4 bases from J; bases unmatched to any gene: 5. CDR1 and CDR2 (germline): LNHDA, SQIVND (reference sequence). CDR3 sequence reads: CASSRGTSGFYEQYF. In DNA, the CDR3 is TGTGCCAGTAGTAGGGGGACTAGCGGGTTTTACGAGCAGTACTTC. The variable domain in full, completed from reference TRBV19 and TRBJ2-7, reads DGGITQSPKYLFRKEGQNVTLSCEQNLNHDAMYWYRQDPGQGLRLIYYSQIVNDFQKGDIAEGYSVSREKKESFPLTVTSAQKNPTAFYLCASSRGTSGFYEQYFGPGTRLTVT.

This clone has more than one count but fewer than ten. The chain joins TRBV13 to TRBJ2-7; 7 bases line up with TRBD2. CDR3 length equals 15 residues. The ends lost 2 bases at V and 2 bases at J; junction bases unmatched: 6. The germline CDR1 and CDR2 sequences are PRHDT and FYEKMQ (reference sequence). The CDR3: CASSLRSGNPYEQYF. CDR3 nucleotides: TGTGCCAGCAGCTTAAGAAGCGGGAACCCCTACGAGCAGTACTTC.

V usage is TRBV6-5 and J usage is TRBJ2-7; 10 nucleotides match TRBD2. Trimming at V came to 2 bases and at J to 4 bases, leaving 8 bases not matched to a gene. CDR3 size: 16 residues. The germline V gene has CDR1 MNHEY and CDR2 SVGAGI. Here the CDR3 DNA reads TGTGCCAGCAGTTACGCGGGTAGCGGGAGGTGGTACGAGCAGTACTTC. This gives the protein CASSYAGSGRWYEQYF.

This chain connects TRBV29-1 to TRBJ2-5, with D unresolved. CDR1 SQVTM and CDR2 ANQGSEA come from the germline V gene. V was shortened by 4 bases and J by 7 bases, with 4 bases between the two germline ends. The CDR3 totals 9 residues. The CDR3 protein is CSVGPTQYF. Here the CDR3 DNA reads TGCAGCGTTGGGCCGACCCAGTACTTC.

The gene calls are TRBV5-1 and TRBJ2-7, with TRBD1 matching 7 bases. The germline V gene has CDR1 SGHRS and CDR2 YFSETQ. V was pared by 6 bases and J by 3 bases, with 12 bases of the junction left unmatched. The CDR3 consists of 15 residues. This CDR3 reads CASKAGQAIYYEQYF. CDR3 DNA sequence: TGCGCCAGCAAGGCCGGACAGGCGATCTACTACGAGCAGTACTTC.

This clone was counted once. The chain combines TRBV27 with TRBJ2-5, with D possibly matching TRBD1 (6 bases). The CDR3 runs 15 residues. Looked up from germline, CDR1 is MNHEY and CDR2 is SMNVEV (reference sequence). Deletions cut 5 bases from V and 3 bases from J, with 16 bases between. This CDR3 reads CASSQNRQVKETQYF. The CDR3 DNA reads as TGTGCCAGCAGTCAAAACCGACAGGTGAAAGAGACCCAGTACTTC.

The chain recombines TRBV7-9 with TRBJ2-7; possibly TRBD1 for D (6 bases). Deletions cut 7 bases from V and 7 bases from J, with 20 bases between. The CDR3 spans 14 residues. CDR1 SEHNR and CDR2 FQNEAQ come from the germline V gene (reference sequence). CDR3 DNA sequence: TGTGCCAGCAATGGGGGACAAAGCCTGGGAGAGCAGTACTTC. Amino acid sequence: CASNGGQSLGEQYF. Variable domain in full (rest from reference TRBV7-9 and TRBJ2-7): DTGVSQNPRHKITKRGQNVTFRCDPISEHNRLYWYRQTLGQGPEFLTYFQNEAQLEKSRLLSDRFSAERPKGSFSTLEIQRTEQGDSAMYLCASNGGQSLGEQYFGPGTRLTVT.

This chain links TRBV5-6 with TRBJ1-1; 8 nucleotides agree with TRBD1. Per germline, CDR1 SGHDT and CDR2 YYEEEE. J gave up 5 bases and V 4 bases, and 10 bases lay outside the gene matches. This CDR3 contains 15 residues. CDR3 sequence (DNA): TGTGCCAGCAGCCGCCCCGTGACAGGGGAAACTGAAGCTTTCTTT. Translating gives CASSRPVTGETEAFF.

The CDR3 DNA is TGTGCCAGCAGCTTAGTTAACTACGAGCAGTACTTC. Encoded protein: CASSLVNYEQYF. The V gene is TRBV7-2, the J gene TRBJ2-5; D gene uncertain. Judging by the DNA end, TRBJ2-7 fits better; the J call may be wrong. The germline V gene encodes CDR1 SGHTA and CDR2 FQGNSA. CDR3 length: 12 amino acids.

This clone was counted once. The V and J genes are TRBV9 and TRBJ1-6, with no clear D. Trimming shortened V by 0 bases and J by 8 bases, and 12 bases separated the two germline ends. CDR1 and CDR2 (germline): SGDLS, YYNGEE. This CDR3 contains 15 residues. In DNA, the CDR3 is TGTGCCAGCAGCGTAGGGAGGGTAGATGATTCACCCCTCCACTTT. It yields the protein CASSVGRVDDSPLHF.

The chain uses TRBV29-1 and TRBJ1-5; D unresolved. V was clipped by 0 bases and J by 2 bases, with 5 bases between them. Per germline, CDR1 SQVTM and CDR2 ANQGSEA. The CDR3 covers 13 residues. The CDR3 loop is CSVEDSGNQPQHF. The CDR3 bases are TGCAGCGTTGAAGACTCGGGCAATCAGCCCCAGCATTTT.

The V and J genes are TRBV5-1 and TRBJ2-1; D ambiguous. The V and J ends lost 0 bases and 0 bases respectively, with 7 bases between them. The CDR3 length is 15 residues. Germline V gives CDR1 SGHRS, CDR2 YFSETQ. CDR3 in amino acids: CASSLEASSYNEQFF. CDR3 bases: TGCGCCAGCAGCTTGGAGGCTAGCTCCTACAATGAGCAGTTCTTC.

The chain is built from TRBV7-8 and TRBJ2-7, with 8 bases lining up with TRBD2. Germline CDR1 and CDR2: SGHVS and FQNEAQ. The CDR3 is 15 residues long. J was trimmed by 4 bases and V by 5 bases; bases with no gene match: 10. The CDR3, as DNA: TGTGCCAGCAGCCCTTCGGGACTAGGGGGGTACGAGCAGTACTTC. It specifies CASSPSGLGGYEQYF.

The chain links TRBV14 to TRBJ1-2, with a tentative D call TRBD1 (6 bases). The germline V gene encodes CDR1 SGHDN and CDR2 FVKESK. Trimming took 4 bases from V and 3 from J, leaving 18 bases between them. The CDR3 length is 16 residues. Written as DNA, the CDR3 is TGTGCCAGCAGCCGGGGCAGGGGCGATTCCTACTATGGCTACACCTTC. As protein: CASSRGRGDSYYGYTF.

Here the CDR3 DNA reads TGTGCCAGCAGCGTCGGGACTAGCGGGCCTTTCTCCTACGAGCAGTACTTC. Amino acid sequence: CASSVGTSGPFSYEQYF. The chain uses TRBV9 and TRBJ2-7; 12 bases are shared with TRBD2. Trimming removed 2 bases from V and 0 bases from J; junction bases left unmatched: 6. CDR3 length: 17 amino acids. Looked up from germline, CDR1 is SGDLS and CDR2 is YYNGEE. The full variable domain, with the rest looked up from reference TRBV9 and TRBJ2-7, is DSGVTQTPKHLITATGQRVTLRCSPRSGDLSVYWYQQSLDQGLQFLIQYYNGEERAKGNILERFSAQQFPDLHSELNLSSLELGDSALYFCASSVGTSGPFSYEQYFGPGTRLTVT.

The chain joins TRBV5-1 to TRBJ2-1, with TRBD2 identical over 10 bases. The CDR3 contains 16 residues. In germline, CDR1 is SGHRS, CDR2 YFSETQ. The V segment lost 4 bases and the J segment 6 bases; nucleotides outside the gene matches: 10. CDR3 nucleotides: TGCGCCAGCAGCACTACCCGGACTAGCGGAGGCAATGAGCAGTTCTTC. Its translation: CASSTTRTSGGNEQFF.